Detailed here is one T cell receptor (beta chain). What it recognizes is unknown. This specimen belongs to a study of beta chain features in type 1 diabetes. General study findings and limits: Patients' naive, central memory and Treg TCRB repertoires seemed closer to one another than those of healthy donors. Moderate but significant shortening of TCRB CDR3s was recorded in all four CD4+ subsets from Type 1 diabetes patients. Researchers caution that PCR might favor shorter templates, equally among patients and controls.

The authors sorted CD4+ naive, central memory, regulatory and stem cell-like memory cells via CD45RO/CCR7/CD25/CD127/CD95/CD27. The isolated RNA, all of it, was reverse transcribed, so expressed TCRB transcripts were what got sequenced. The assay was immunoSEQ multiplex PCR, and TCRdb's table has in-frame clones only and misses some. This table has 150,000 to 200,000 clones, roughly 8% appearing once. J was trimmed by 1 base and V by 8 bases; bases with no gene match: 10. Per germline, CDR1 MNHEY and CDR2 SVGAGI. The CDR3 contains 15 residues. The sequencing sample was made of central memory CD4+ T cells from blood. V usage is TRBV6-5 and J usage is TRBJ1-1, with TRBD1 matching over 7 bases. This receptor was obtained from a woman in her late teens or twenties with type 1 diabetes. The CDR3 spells CASLPEGQKNTEAFF. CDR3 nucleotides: TGTGCCAGCCTTCCTGAGGGACAGAAGAACACTGAAGCTTTCTTT.